These 30 T cell receptor beta chains were all obtained from the same sample, sequenced in a study of blood T cell repertoires in COVID-19. TCRdb keeps only in-frame clones here, not all; method: immunoSEQ multiplex PCR. The sample lists under 150,000 clones, over 80% occurring once. Sequenced input: peripheral blood. Source of these receptors: a man aged 25 to 45 with acute or convalescent COVID-19.

J is TRBJ2-1 and V is TRBV30, with TRBD2 matching 8 bases. Trimming at V came to 1 base and at J to 5 bases, leaving 10 bases not matched to a gene. Germline assignment: CDR1 GTSNPN and CDR2 SVGIG (reference sequence). This CDR3 comprises 16 residues. The CDR3 loop reads CAWSGLERGIHNEQFF. The DNA for the CDR3 is TGTGCCTGGAGTGGCCTCGAGCGGGGGATTCACAATGAGCAGTTCTTC.

This chain joins TRBV7-8 and TRBJ1-1; D gene uncertain. The CDR3 is 14 residues long. The germline V gene encodes CDR1 SGHVS and CDR2 FQNEAQ. V lost 5 bases to trimming and J lost 4 bases, with 14 bases between them. Here the CDR3 DNA reads TGTGCCAGCAGCCCCGTTGCGTTGAGCACTGAAGCTTTCTTT. Protein product: CASSPVALSTEAFF.

This clone showed up just once. The chain has TRBV7-9 and TRBJ2-2; 14 bases fit TRBD2. Germline loops: CDR1 SEHNR, CDR2 FQNEAQ (reference sequence). This CDR3 comprises 17 residues. V dropped 5 bases and J dropped 4; count of bases not matched to a gene: 6. CDR3 sequence reads: CASSPGLAGVATGELFF. As DNA, the CDR3 is TGTGCCAGCAGCCCGGGACTAGCGGGGGTGGCCACCGGGGAGCTGTTTTTT.

This clone was seen a handful of times. This sequence joins TRBV3-1 (or the pseudogene TRBV3-2) and TRBJ1-3; D might be TRBD1 (6 bases). V was cut by 4 bases and J by 2 bases, with 12 bases left in between. CDR1 is LGHDT and CDR2 is YNNKEL in the germline V gene (reference sequence). The CDR3 loop spans 15 amino acids. The CDR3 here is CASSLSDSAGNTIYF. The CDR3 DNA reads as TGTGCCAGCAGCCTCTCGGACAGCGCTGGAAACACCATATATTTT.

V usage is TRBV3-1 (or the pseudogene TRBV3-2) and J usage is TRBJ2-3, with unresolved D. V dropped 8 bases and J dropped 2 bases, with 2 bases sitting between them. Germline V gives CDR1 LGHDT, CDR2 YNNKEL (reference sequence). This CDR3 has 10 amino acids. The CDR3 here is CASHTDTQYF. The CDR3 DNA sequence: TGTGCCAGCCACACAGATACGCAGTATTTT.

The chain has TRBV5-1 and TRBJ2-5, with TRBD1 as a possible D gene (6 bases). Trimming took off 2 bases at V and 1 base at J, with 9 bases between the two ends. Germline V CDR1 and CDR2: SGHRS, YFSETQ. The CDR3 runs 14 residues. CDR3 sequence: CASSLQGGQETQYF. In nucleotides, the CDR3 is TGCGCCAGCAGCTTACAGGGTGGCCAAGAGACCCAGTACTTC.

The genes are TRBV19 and TRBJ1-2; 7 bases match TRBD1. Germline CDR1 reads LNHDA; CDR2 reads SQIVND (reference sequence). This CDR3 is 12 amino acids long. V was clipped by 10 bases and J by 7 bases; unmatched bases: 9. In DNA form, the CDR3 reads TGTGCCACCCCAACAGGGGACGGTGGCTACACCTTC. It yields the protein CATPTGDGGYTF.

CDR3 coding DNA: TGCAGCGTTGAAAACAGTTACAATGAGCAGTTCTTC. Translating gives CSVENSYNEQFF. The V and J genes are TRBV29-1 and TRBJ2-1; the D is unclear. The V gene lost 2 bases and the J gene lost 4 bases, with 6 bases spanning the gap. This CDR3 contains 12 residues. Germline lookup yields CDR1 SQVTM and CDR2 ANQGSEA.

This chain joins TRBV4-1 and TRBJ2-1; D gene uncertain. The germline CDR1 and CDR2 sequences are MGHRA and YSYEKL. V was pared by 0 bases and J by 0 bases, with 6 bases between. The CDR3 has 15 amino acids. For the CDR3, the DNA is TGCGCCAGCAGCCAAGAGCACAACTCCTACAATGAGCAGTTCTTC. The encoded protein is CASSQEHNSYNEQFF.

The rearrangement uses TRBV30 and TRBJ1-5; 12 bases align to TRBD1. Germline assignment: CDR1 GTSNPN and CDR2 SVGIG (reference sequence). There are 16 residues in the CDR3. V shed 2 bases and J 5 bases; nucleotides not matched to a gene: 7. The CDR3 spells CAWSTGTGGVHQPQHF. CDR3 nucleotide sequence: TGTGCCTGGAGTACCGGGACAGGGGGCGTTCATCAGCCCCAGCATTTT. The full variable domain, completed using reference TRBV30 and TRBJ1-5, is SQTIHQWPATLVQPVGSPLSLECTVEGTSNPNLYWYRQAAGRGLQLLFYSVGIGQISSEVPQNLSASRPQDRQFILSSKKLLLSDSGFYLCAWSTGTGGVHQPQHFGDGTRLSIL.

The chain has TRBV7-9 and TRBJ2-1; maybe TRBD2 (6 bases). The CDR3 contains 13 residues. Trimming left V 7 bases short and J 6 bases short, with 13 bases between. From germline, CDR1 is SEHNR and CDR2 FQNEAQ (reference sequence). CDR3 in DNA: TGTGCCAGCACTCCGGGAGTGGGCAATGAGCAGTTCTTC. Amino acids: CASTPGVGNEQFF.

This sequence joins TRBV7-9 and TRBJ2-7, with D perhaps TRBD2 (7 bases). The CDR3 is made up of 13 amino acids. Germline lookup yields CDR1 SEHNR and CDR2 FQNEAQ (reference sequence). The V gene lost 3 bases and the J gene lost 6 bases, with 12 bases spanning the gap. The CDR3 loop is CASSFSGEGEQYF. The DNA for the CDR3 is TGTGCCAGCAGCTTTTCAGGGGAGGGCGAGCAGTACTTC.

CDR3 protein: CASTPGNGEQFF. The CDR3 DNA reads TGTGCCAGCACCCCTGGCAATGGTGAGCAGTTCTTC. The genes are TRBV5-4 and TRBJ2-1; D uncertain. The V and J ends lost 6 bases and 9 bases respectively, with 13 bases between them. The CDR3 loop spans 12 amino acids. CDR1 is SGHNT and CDR2 is YYREEE in the germline V gene (reference sequence).

This chain connects TRBV3-1 (or the pseudogene TRBV3-2) to TRBJ1-2; D gene unclear. V shed 1 base and J shed 3 bases, with 3 bases lying between them. The CDR3 totals 12 residues. Germline V gene lookup returns CDR1 LGHDT and CDR2 YNNKEL (reference sequence). CDR3 sequence reads: CASSQADYGYTF. The CDR3 DNA reads as TGTGCCAGCAGCCAAGCAGACTATGGCTACACCTTC.

The chain links TRBV11-2 to TRBJ2-3; 13 positions agree with TRBD2. V lost 0 bases and J lost 6; bases outside the gene matches: 6. Germline CDR1 SGHAT, CDR2 FQNNGV. This CDR3 is built from 17 residues. CDR3 coding DNA: TGTGCCAGCAGCTTAGATGGACTAGCGGGAGAAGGTGATACGCAGTATTTT. As protein: CASSLDGLAGEGDTQYF.

J is TRBJ2-1 and V is TRBV3-1 (or the pseudogene TRBV3-2); TRBD2 agrees at 10 bases. The germline CDR1 and CDR2 sequences are LGHDT and YNNKEL (reference sequence). The CDR3 sequence is 16 residues long. The V and J ends lost 3 bases and 5 bases, in that order; junction bases with no gene match: 7. CDR3 DNA: TGTGCCAGCAGCCAGGCTAGCGGGAGTAGGCACAATGAGCAGTTCTTC. This codes for CASSQASGSRHNEQFF.

The chain joins TRBV12-3 or TRBV12-4 to TRBJ2-5; D is undetermined. The CDR3 sequence is 11 residues long. The V end lost 3 bases, the J end lost 5 bases, and 4 bases lay between the germline ends. The CDR3 nucleotides are TGTGCCAGCAGTTTCCGGGAGACCCAGTACTTC. Translation gives CASSFRETQYF.

The V gene is TRBV19, the J gene TRBJ1-2; 8 bases align to TRBD1. Per germline, CDR1 LNHDA and CDR2 SQIVND (reference sequence). This CDR3 region has 15 residues. V lost 7 bases and J lost 5; bases outside the gene matches: 12. CDR3: CASITSSGQGYGYTF. The CDR3 DNA is TGTGCCAGTATCACATCCTCCGGACAGGGATATGGCTACACCTTC.

Here the CDR3 reads CAISESLAGSQETQYF. DNA for the CDR3: TGTGCCATCAGTGAAAGTCTAGCGGGATCACAAGAGACCCAGTACTTC. The chain carries TRBV10-3 and TRBJ2-5; 9 nucleotides align to TRBD2. In germline, CDR1 is ENHRY, CDR2 SYGVKD. The CDR3 has 16 residues. Trimming cost V 3 bases and J 2 bases; bases outside gene matches: 7.

This chain links TRBV4-2 with TRBJ2-3; D is perhaps TRBD2 (6 bases). V lost 4 bases, J lost 6 bases, and 17 bases lay in between. This CDR3 has 15 amino acids. Germline CDR1 and CDR2: LGHNA and YNFKEQ. As DNA, the CDR3 is TGTGCCAGCAGCCTCATGGAGGGCCGGTTGGATACGCAGTATTTT. It encodes CASSLMEGRLDTQYF.

The rearrangement joins TRBV4-1 to TRBJ2-7; perhaps TRBD2 as D (5 bases). Between the trimmed V and J ends, which lost 0 bases and 2 bases, there was a span of 11 bases. Looked up from germline, CDR1 is MGHRA and CDR2 is YSYEKL. There are 15 residues in the CDR3. CDR3 region: CASSQDVPGTYEQYF. The DNA for the CDR3 is TGCGCCAGCAGCCAAGACGTCCCGGGAACCTACGAGCAGTACTTC.

The CDR3 region is CASSFGQNQPQHF. CDR3 bases: TGTGCCAGCAGCTTTGGACAGAATCAGCCCCAGCATTTT. V and J are TRBV7-8 and TRBJ1-5, with a possible D match to TRBD1 (6 bases). V was shortened by 3 bases and J by 4 bases, with 7 bases between the two germline ends. This CDR3 is 13 amino acids long. Germline V CDR1 and CDR2: SGHVS, FQNEAQ.

The V and J genes are TRBV10-2 and TRBJ1-6, with 8 bases aligning to TRBD1. Trimming took 6 bases from V and 5 from J; bases not matched to a gene: 12. CDR3 length: 17 amino acids. Germline V gene data show CDR1 as WSHSY and CDR2 as SAAADI. The CDR3 region is CASSALRQGKNNSPLHF. The CDR3 DNA follows: TGCGCCAGCAGCGCCTTAAGACAGGGGAAAAATAATTCACCCCTCCACTTT.

The chain joins TRBV25-1 to TRBJ1-4, with 8 bases identical to TRBD1. V dropped 4 bases and J dropped 3; count of bases not matched to a gene: 10. The CDR3 runs to 17 residues. CDR1 is MGHDK, CDR2 SYGVNS, per germline. The CDR3 bases are TGTGCCAGCAGTGGGAGGGTTGGACAGGGCGCTAATGAAAAACTGTTTTTT. Translated: CASSGRVGQGANEKLFF.

The chain links TRBV27 to TRBJ1-2, with 9 bases matching TRBD1. CDR1 MNHEY and CDR2 SMNVEV come from the germline V gene (reference sequence). V shed 2 bases, J shed 8 bases, and the junction held 6 bases outside the gene matches. This CDR3 contains 14 residues. The CDR3, as DNA: TGTGCCAGCAGTTTAACAACAGGGGGCAGGGGCTACACCTTC. As protein: CASSLTTGGRGYTF.

The rearrangement joins TRBV6-2 or TRBV6-3 to TRBJ1-1; possible D gene TRBD1, 6 bases. Trimming cost V 5 bases and J 8 bases, with 30 bases left between them. Per the germline V gene, CDR1 is MNHEY and CDR2 is SVGEGT. The CDR3 is 18 residues long. This CDR3 is CASSPSLGGLIRGREAFF. The CDR3 DNA sequence: TGTGCCAGCAGTCCCTCCCTCGGGGGGTTGATCAGGGGAAGAGAAGCTTTCTTT.

The chain carries TRBV4-3 and TRBJ1-3; 7 bases map to TRBD1. This CDR3 region has 16 residues. J was trimmed by 0 bases and V by 3 bases; bases with no gene match: 5. Germline V gives CDR1 LGHNA, CDR2 YSLEER. In DNA, the CDR3 is TGCGCCAGCAGCCAGTGGACAGGAAGCTCTGGAAACACCATATATTTT. It specifies CASSQWTGSSGNTIYF.

Worth noting for this clone: The sample contains more than one DNA sequence encoding this CDR3. The rearrangement links TRBV19 to TRBJ2-7, with D possibly TRBD1 on 5 matching bases. CDR3 size: 14 residues. V lost 4 bases, J lost 1 base, and 11 bases lay in between. In germline, CDR1 is LNHDA, CDR2 SQIVND (reference sequence). The CDR3 reads CASSRQGESYEQYF. The CDR3, as DNA: TGTGCCAGTAGTAGGCAGGGCGAGTCCTACGAGCAGTACTTC.

There are many counts of this clone. A read error may account for a junction end that differs from germline. This chain links TRBV11-3 with TRBJ1-1, with D possibly matching TRBD1 (5 bases). The CDR3 runs to 15 residues. Germline loops: CDR1 SGHNT, CDR2 YENEEA. CDR3 coding DNA: TGTGCCAGCAGCCAAACAGGTTTGGTGAAGACTGAAGCTTTCTTT. Protein sequence: CASSQTGLVKTEAFF.

The genes are TRBV30 and TRBJ2-1, with a possible D match to TRBD1 (5 bases). V was shortened by 5 bases and J by 5 bases, with 16 bases between the two germline ends. The CDR3 sequence is 14 residues long. CDR1 and CDR2 from the germline V gene are GTSNPN and SVGIG (reference sequence). In DNA, the CDR3 is TGTGCCTGGCGCCAGCCTGGCAGGGACAATGAGCAGTTCTTC. Translating it yields CAWRQPGRDNEQFF.